These 11 T cell receptor beta chains were all obtained from the same sample, sequenced in a study of blood T cell repertoires in COVID-19. This table comes from immunoSEQ multiplex PCR, and its TCRdb copy is limited to in-frame clones, with some not included. This table has roughly 380,000 clones, approximately 89% appearing once. Material for sequencing was peripheral blood. The source of these receptors is a woman between 35 and 50 years old with COVID-19, enrolled during active disease.

The chain uses TRBV10-3 and TRBJ2-1; D gene ambiguous. This CDR3 region has 14 residues. Deletions cut 6 bases from V and 1 base from J, with 10 bases between. Germline lookup yields CDR1 ENHRY and CDR2 SYGVKD. CDR3 nucleotides: TGTGCCATCAGGCCCGACAAATCCTACAATGAGCAGTTCTTC. The encoded protein is CAIRPDKSYNEQFF.

V and J are TRBV19 and TRBJ1-2; 11 bases align to TRBD1. From germline, CDR1 is LNHDA and CDR2 SQIVND (reference sequence). J lost 4 bases, V lost 6 bases, and 13 bases had no gene match. The CDR3 runs 17 residues. The CDR3 loop is CASRQRTGGAMVYGYTF. CDR3 sequence (DNA): TGTGCCAGTAGACAGAGGACAGGGGGCGCGATGGTCTATGGCTACACCTTC.

In this sample, this clone turned up a few times. The V gene is TRBV18, the J gene TRBJ2-7; D remains unclear. V lost 3 bases to trimming and J lost 6 bases, with 3 bases between them. The CDR3 extends over 10 amino acids. CDR1 is KGHSH, CDR2 LQKENI, per germline. CDR3 loop: CASSPGEQYF. The CDR3 coding sequence is TGTGCCAGCTCACCCGGCGAGCAGTACTTC.

The J gene is TRBJ2-7, the V gene TRBV7-3, with 9 positions matching TRBD1. The CDR3 runs to 14 residues. Germline CDR1 is SGHTA and CDR2 is FQGTGA. Losses at the gene ends were 5 bases for V and 1 base for J; bases not matched to a gene: 3. The CDR3 loop reads CASSRDRDSYEQYF. CDR3 bases: TGTGCCAGCAGCCGGGACAGGGATTCCTACGAGCAGTACTTC.

The genes are TRBV6-2 or TRBV6-3 and TRBJ2-7; TRBD2 agrees at 8 bases. The CDR3 has 17 residues. CDR1 and CDR2 (germline): MNHEY, SVGEGT. V lost 5 bases, J lost 4 bases, and 16 bases stayed unmatched. The DNA for the CDR3 is TGTGCCAGCAGTGGGGAGGAGCGGGGGAAGAGGAGGTACGAGCAGTACTTC. Residues: CASSGEERGKRRYEQYF.

This chain joins TRBV24-1 and TRBJ1-5; the match to TRBD1 covers 7 bases. There are 15 residues in the CDR3. Losses at the gene ends were 4 bases for V and 3 bases for J; bases not matched to a gene: 5. Per germline, CDR1 KGHDR and CDR2 SFDVKD. CDR3 coding DNA: TGTGCCACCAGTGAGCGACAGGGACCCAATCAGCCCCAGCATTTT. It translates to CATSERQGPNQPQHF.

The chain uses TRBV5-6 and TRBJ2-7; the match to TRBD1 covers 7 bases. This CDR3 spans 12 amino acids. The ends lost 4 bases at V and 10 bases at J; junction bases unmatched: 8. Germline V lookup: CDR1 SGHDT, CDR2 YYEEEE. The CDR3 DNA reads as TGTGCCAGCAGCCTAAACCGGGACAGACAGTACTTC. This codes for CASSLNRDRQYF.

The V and J genes are TRBV24-1 and TRBJ1-5; D gene ambiguous. This CDR3 has 13 residues. The germline V gene encodes CDR1 KGHDR and CDR2 SFDVKD. Trimming cost V 4 bases and J 2 bases, with 5 bases left between them. CDR3 loop: CATSDSGNQPQHF. In nucleotides, the CDR3 is TGTGCCACCAGTGACAGTGGCAATCAGCCCCAGCATTTT.

This sequence joins TRBV30 and TRBJ1-3; no clear D gene. Germline V gene lookup returns CDR1 GTSNPN and CDR2 SVGIG (reference sequence). The V and J ends lost 3 bases and 3 bases respectively, with 9 bases between them. This CDR3 is 13 amino acids long. The CDR3 DNA reads as TGTGCCTGGAGAGTCCACAGTGGAAACACCATATATTTT. This codes for CAWRVHSGNTIYF.

This clone was seen a single time. This chain connects TRBV18 to TRBJ2-1, with TRBD2 identical over 11 bases. The junction had 7 bases not matched to a gene; V was cut back by 3 bases and J by 0 bases. CDR3 size: 18 residues. CDR1 KGHSH and CDR2 LQKENI come from the germline V gene. CDR3 sequence: CASSPLAGGHSSYNEQFF. The CDR3 DNA sequence: TGTGCCAGCTCACCGCTAGCGGGGGGCCATAGCTCCTACAATGAGCAGTTCTTC. Full variable domain (rest looked up from reference TRBV18 and TRBJ2-1): NAGVMQNPRHLVRRRGQEARLRCSPMKGHSHVYWYRQLPEEGLKFMVYLQKENIIDESGMPKERFSAEFPKEGPSILRIQQVVRGDSAAYFCASSPLAGGHSSYNEQFFGPGTRLTVL.

V is TRBV20-1 and J is TRBJ2-7; TRBD1 agrees at 10 bases. The junction had 7 bases not matched to a gene; V was cut back by 3 bases and J by 2 bases. CDR3 length equals 15 residues. Germline V gene data show CDR1 as DFQATT and CDR2 as SNEGSKA (reference sequence). DNA of the CDR3: TGCAGTGCTAGTGGCACCGGGACAGGGGCCTACGAGCAGTACTTC. Translation: CSASGTGTGAYEQYF.